This is a list of T cell receptor beta chains from one sample in a study of T cell responses to AZD1222 COVID-19 vaccine. Sequencing was performed with immunoSEQ multiplex PCR; in TCRdb, only in-frame clones are kept and a portion is missing. Of tens of thousands of clones listed, about four fifths were seen once; the top ten hold about a quarter. Sample: peripheral blood, taken on day 0 of AZD1222 vaccination. The receptor set was obtained from an adult in good health. Both conserved end residues are part of each CDR3. The order of the fields is clone size, J gene, V gene, D gene, CDR3 protein, CDR3 DNA. D genes are given only for firm matches. Some rows mark clone size as missing; the rest say once, few, many or name a class of expanded clone.

>-|TRBJ1-2|TRBV11-3|TRBD1
CASSQGEGTGYTF
TGTGCCAGCAGCCAGGGGGAGGGTACCGGCTACACCTTC
>-|TRBJ1-1|TRBV3-1/TRBV3-2|TRBD1
CASRIQGRHTEAFF
TGTGCCAGCAGGATACAGGGGAGACACACTGAAGCTTTCTTT
>once|TRBJ2-1|TRBV9|-
CASSVFDFGEQFF
TGTGCCAGCAGCGTATTTGACTTTGGGGAGCAGTTCTTC
>-|TRBJ2-7|TRBV28|-
CASRTSGVYEQYF
TGTGCCAGCAGAACCTCGGGGGTCTACGAGCAGTACTTC
>-|TRBJ2-7|TRBV9|TRBD2
CASSVGGLAGSEQYF
TGTGCCAGCAGCGTAGGAGGTCTAGCGGGAAGCGAGCAGTACTTC
>once|TRBJ1-5|TRBV18|-
CASSRDGGNQPQHF
TGTGCCAGCTCGCGGGACGGAGGCAATCAGCCCCAGCATTTT
>-|TRBJ2-7|TRBV28|-
CASSPTWGNPSSYEQYF
TGTGCCAGCAGTCCCACTTGGGGCAACCCTAGCTCCTACGAGCAGTACTTC
>-|TRBJ2-5|TRBV2|TRBD1
CASSGDRGAKGQNSPKETQYF
TGTGCCAGCAGTGGGGACAGGGGCGCGAAGGGACAAAATAGCCCTAAAGAGACCCAGTACTTC
>-|TRBJ2-7|TRBV10-3|TRBD1
CAISESKGGENEQYF
TGTGCCATCAGTGAGTCGAAAGGGGGCGAAAACGAGCAGTACTTC
>-|TRBJ2-2|TRBV6-1|-
CASSEGGSGTGELFF
TGTGCCAGCAGTGAGGGAGGAAGCGGGACCGGGGAGCTGTTTTTT
>-|TRBJ1-2|TRBV6-6|-
CASSLTQNYGYTF
TGTGCCAGCAGCTTGACCCAGAACTATGGCTACACCTTC
>-|TRBJ1-2|TRBV29-1|-
CSVGAGLTYGYTF
TGCAGCGTTGGGGCGGGACTAACCTATGGCTACACCTTC
>-|TRBJ1-2|TRBV30|-
CAWRAVGYGYTF
TGTGCCTGGAGGGCGGTGGGATATGGCTACACCTTC
>-|TRBJ2-2|TRBV14|TRBD1
CASSQERWGTAFTGELFF
TGTGCCAGCAGCCAAGAAAGGTGGGGGACAGCTTTCACCGGGGAGCTGTTTTTT
>-|TRBJ2-3|TRBV28|-
CASSLRNGPDTQYF
TGTGCCAGCAGTTTACGGAATGGGCCAGATACGCAGTATTTT
>few|TRBJ1-5|TRBV2|-
CASGRDKNSNQPQHF
TGTGCCAGCGGACGGGACAAGAATAGCAATCAGCCCCAGCATTTT
>-|TRBJ1-3|TRBV9|TRBD1
CASSPGQVGNTIYF
TGTGCCAGCAGCCCGGGACAGGTCGGAAACACCATATATTTT
>-|TRBJ2-7|TRBV6-5|-
CASSLSGTVTYEQYF
TGTGCCAGCAGTCTTTCCGGGACGGTCACCTACGAGCAGTACTTC